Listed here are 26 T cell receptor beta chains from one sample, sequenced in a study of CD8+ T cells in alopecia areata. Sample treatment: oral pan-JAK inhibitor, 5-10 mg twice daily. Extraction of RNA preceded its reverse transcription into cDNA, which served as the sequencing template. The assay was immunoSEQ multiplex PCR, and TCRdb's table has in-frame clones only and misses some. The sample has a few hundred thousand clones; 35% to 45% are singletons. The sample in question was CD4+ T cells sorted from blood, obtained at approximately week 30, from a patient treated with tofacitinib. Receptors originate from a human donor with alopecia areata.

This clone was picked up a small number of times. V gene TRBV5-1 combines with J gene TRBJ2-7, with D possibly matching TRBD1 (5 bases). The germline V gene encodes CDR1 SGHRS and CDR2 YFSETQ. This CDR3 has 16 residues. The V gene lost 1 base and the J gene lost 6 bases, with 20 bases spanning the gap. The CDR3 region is CASSLLRVQGLSEQYF. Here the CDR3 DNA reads TGCGCCAGCAGCTTGCTGAGAGTCCAGGGCCTGAGCGAGCAGTACTTC.

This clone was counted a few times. CDR3 in amino acids: CASSPIGAGSNQPQHF. CDR3 coding DNA: TGTGCCAGCTCACCGATAGGCGCGGGGAGCAATCAGCCCCAGCATTTT. This chain uses TRBV18 with TRBJ1-5; no clear D. Germline CDR1 and CDR2: KGHSH and LQKENI. Trimming took off 3 bases at V and 1 base at J, with 13 bases between the two ends. This CDR3 has 16 residues.

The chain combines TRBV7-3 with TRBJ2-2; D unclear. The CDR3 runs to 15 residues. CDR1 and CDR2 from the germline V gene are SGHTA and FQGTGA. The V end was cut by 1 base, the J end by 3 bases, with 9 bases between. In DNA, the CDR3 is TGTGCCAGCAGCTTAAAGGCCAGTGACACCGGGGAGCTGTTTTTT. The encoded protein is CASSLKASDTGELFF.

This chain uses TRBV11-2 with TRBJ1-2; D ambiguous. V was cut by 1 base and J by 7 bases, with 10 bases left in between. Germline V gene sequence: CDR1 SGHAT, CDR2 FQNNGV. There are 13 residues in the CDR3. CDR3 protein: CASSLVASVGYTF. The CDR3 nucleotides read TGTGCCAGCAGCTTAGTTGCGTCGGTTGGCTACACCTTC.

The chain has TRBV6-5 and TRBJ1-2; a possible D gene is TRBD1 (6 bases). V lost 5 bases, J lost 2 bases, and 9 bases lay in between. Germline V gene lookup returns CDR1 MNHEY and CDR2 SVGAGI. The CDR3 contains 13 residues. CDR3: CASSTTGNYGYTF. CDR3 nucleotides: TGTGCCAGCAGTACTACAGGGAACTATGGCTACACCTTC.

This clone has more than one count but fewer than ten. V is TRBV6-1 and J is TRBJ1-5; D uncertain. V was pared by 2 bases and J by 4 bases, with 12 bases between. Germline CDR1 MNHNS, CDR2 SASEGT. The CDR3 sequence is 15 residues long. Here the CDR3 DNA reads TGTGCCAGCAGTGAACCGGGGAGAACTAATCAGCCCCAGCATTTT. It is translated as CASSEPGRTNQPQHF.

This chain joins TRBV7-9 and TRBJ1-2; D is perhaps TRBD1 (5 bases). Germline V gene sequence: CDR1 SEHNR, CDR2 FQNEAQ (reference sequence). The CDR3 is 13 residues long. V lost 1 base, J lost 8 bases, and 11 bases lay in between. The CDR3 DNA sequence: TGTGCCAGCAGCTTAGTCATCGGGGCCGGCTACACCTTC. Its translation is CASSLVIGAGYTF.

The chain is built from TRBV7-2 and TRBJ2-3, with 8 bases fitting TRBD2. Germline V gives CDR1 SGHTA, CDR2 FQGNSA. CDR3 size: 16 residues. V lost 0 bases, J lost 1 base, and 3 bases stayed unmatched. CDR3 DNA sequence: TGTGCCAGCAGCTTAGCGGGGACTAGGGGCACAGATACGCAGTATTTT. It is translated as CASSLAGTRGTDTQYF.

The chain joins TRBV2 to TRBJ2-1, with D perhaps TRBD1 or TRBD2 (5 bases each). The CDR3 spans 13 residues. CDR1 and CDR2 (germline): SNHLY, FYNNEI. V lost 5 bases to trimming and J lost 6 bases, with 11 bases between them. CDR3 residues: CASSTRGGNEQFF. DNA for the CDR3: TGTGCCAGCAGTACGAGGGGTGGCAATGAGCAGTTCTTC.

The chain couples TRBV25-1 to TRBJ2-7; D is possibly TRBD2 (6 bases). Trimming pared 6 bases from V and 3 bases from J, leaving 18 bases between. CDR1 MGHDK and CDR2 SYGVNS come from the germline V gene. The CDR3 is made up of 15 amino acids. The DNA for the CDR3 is TGTGCCAGCAGCGACCCCGGGACTGGGATCTACGAGCAGTACTTC. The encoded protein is CASSDPGTGIYEQYF.

The CDR3 here is CASSVGSSGRSYEQFF. The DNA of the CDR3 is TGTGCCAGCAGCGTAGGTAGTAGCGGGAGGTCCTATGAGCAGTTCTTC. The chain has TRBV9 and TRBJ2-1; TRBD2 aligns across 10 bases. The CDR3 length is 16 residues. V trimming: 0 bases; J trimming: 8 bases; junction bases outside the gene matches: 8. Germline loops: CDR1 SGDLS, CDR2 YYNGEE.

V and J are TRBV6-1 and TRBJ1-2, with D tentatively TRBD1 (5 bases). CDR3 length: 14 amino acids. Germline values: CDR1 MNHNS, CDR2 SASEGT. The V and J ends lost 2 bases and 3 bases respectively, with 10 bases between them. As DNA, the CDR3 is TGTGCCAGCAGTGAATGGACACCGGACTATGGCTACACCTTC. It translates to CASSEWTPDYGYTF.

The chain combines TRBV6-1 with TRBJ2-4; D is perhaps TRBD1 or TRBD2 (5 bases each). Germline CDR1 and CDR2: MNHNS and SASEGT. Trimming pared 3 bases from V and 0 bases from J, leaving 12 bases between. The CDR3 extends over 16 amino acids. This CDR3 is CASSEPGRLAKNIQYF. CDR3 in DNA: TGTGCCAGCAGTGAGCCGGGACGGCTAGCCAAAAACATTCAGTACTTC.

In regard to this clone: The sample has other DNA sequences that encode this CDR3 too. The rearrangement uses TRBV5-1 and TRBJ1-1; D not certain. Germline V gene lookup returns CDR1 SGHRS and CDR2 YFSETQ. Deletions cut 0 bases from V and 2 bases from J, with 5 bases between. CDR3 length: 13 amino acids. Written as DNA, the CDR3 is TGCGCCAGCAGCTTGGCCAGAAACACTGAAGCTTTCTTT. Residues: CASSLARNTEAFF. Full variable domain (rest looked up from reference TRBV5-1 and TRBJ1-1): KAGVTQTPRYLIKTRGQQVTLSCSPISGHRSVSWYQQTPGQGLQFLFEYFSETQRNKGNFPGRFSGRQFSNSRSEMNVSTLELGDSALYLCASSLARNTEAFFGQGTRLTVV.

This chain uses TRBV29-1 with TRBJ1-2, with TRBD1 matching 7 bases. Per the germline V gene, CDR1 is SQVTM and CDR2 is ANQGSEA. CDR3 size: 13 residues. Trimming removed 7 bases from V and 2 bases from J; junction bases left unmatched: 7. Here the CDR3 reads CSGATGQNYGYTF. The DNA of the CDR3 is TGCAGCGGGGCGACAGGGCAAAACTATGGCTACACCTTC.

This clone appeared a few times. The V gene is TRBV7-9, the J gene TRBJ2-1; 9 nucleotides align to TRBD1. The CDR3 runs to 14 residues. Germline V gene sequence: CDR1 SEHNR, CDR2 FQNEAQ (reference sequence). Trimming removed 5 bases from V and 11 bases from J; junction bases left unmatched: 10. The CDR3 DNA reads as TGTGCCAGCAGCCCAAACCGGGACAGGGAAAAGCAGTTCTTC. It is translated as CASSPNRDREKQFF.

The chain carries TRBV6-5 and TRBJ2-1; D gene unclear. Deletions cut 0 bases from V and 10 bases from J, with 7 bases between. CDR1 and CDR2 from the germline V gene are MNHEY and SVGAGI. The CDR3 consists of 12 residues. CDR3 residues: CASSYSTSEQFF. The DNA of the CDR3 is TGTGCCAGCAGTTACTCGACCTCAGAGCAGTTCTTC.

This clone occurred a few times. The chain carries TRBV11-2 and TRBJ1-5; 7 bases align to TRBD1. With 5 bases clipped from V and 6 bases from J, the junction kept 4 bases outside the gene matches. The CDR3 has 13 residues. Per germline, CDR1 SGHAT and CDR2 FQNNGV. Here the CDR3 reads CASSLDRVQPQHF. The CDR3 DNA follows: TGTGCCAGCAGCCTTGACAGGGTTCAGCCCCAGCATTTT.

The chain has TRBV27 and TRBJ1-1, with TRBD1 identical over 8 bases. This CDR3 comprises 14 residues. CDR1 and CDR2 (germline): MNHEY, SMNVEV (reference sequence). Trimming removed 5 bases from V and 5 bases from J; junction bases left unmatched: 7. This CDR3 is CASSTRRQGTEAFF. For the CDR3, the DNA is TGTGCCAGCAGTACAAGGCGACAGGGGACTGAAGCTTTCTTT.

The CDR3 DNA is TGTGCCAGCAGCGGTGGGGGGCAGGGACACCAAGAGACCCAGTACTTC. Protein sequence: CASSGGGQGHQETQYF. V gene TRBV9 combines with J gene TRBJ2-5, with D perhaps given as TRBD1 or TRBD2 (6 bases each). Germline values: CDR1 SGDLS, CDR2 YYNGEE. Deletions cut 3 bases from V and 0 bases from J, with 15 bases between. The CDR3 runs 16 residues. Based on the CDR3 plus reference TRBV9 and TRBJ2-5, the full variable domain is DSGVTQTPKHLITATGQRVTLRCSPRSGDLSVYWYQQSLDQGLQFLIQYYNGEERAKGNILERFSAQQFPDLHSELNLSSLELGDSALYFCASSGGGQGHQETQYFGPGTRLLVL.

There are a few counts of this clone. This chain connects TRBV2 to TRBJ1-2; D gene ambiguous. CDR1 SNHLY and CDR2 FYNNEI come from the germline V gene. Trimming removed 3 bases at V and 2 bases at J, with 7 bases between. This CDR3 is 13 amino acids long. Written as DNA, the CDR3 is TGTGCCAGCAGTGAGGACGGGAACTATGGCTACACCTTC. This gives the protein CASSEDGNYGYTF.

The CDR3 region has the DNA TGTGCCAGCTCACCCCCTCCACAGGGACATGAGCAGTTCTTC. It yields the protein CASSPPPQGHEQFF. V and J are TRBV18 and TRBJ2-1; TRBD1 might be the D (6 bases). Deletions cut 3 bases from V and 8 bases from J, with 14 bases between. The CDR3 is 14 amino acids. The germline V gene has CDR1 KGHSH and CDR2 LQKENI.

The CDR3: CASSQKDRSSYNEQFF. The DNA of the CDR3 is TGTGCCAGCAGTCAAAAGGACAGGAGCTCCTACAATGAGCAGTTCTTC. The chain employs TRBV27 and TRBJ2-1; TRBD1 agrees at 7 bases. The CDR3 loop spans 16 amino acids. The J segment lost 0 bases and the V segment lost 5 bases, leaving 7 bases of the junction unmatched. The germline V gene encodes CDR1 MNHEY and CDR2 SMNVEV (reference sequence).

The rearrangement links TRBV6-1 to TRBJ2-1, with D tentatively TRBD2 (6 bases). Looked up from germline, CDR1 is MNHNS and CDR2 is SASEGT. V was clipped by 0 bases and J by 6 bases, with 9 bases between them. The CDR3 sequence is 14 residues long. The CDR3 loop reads CASSEAGGRNEQFF. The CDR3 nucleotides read TGTGCCAGCAGTGAAGCGGGAGGCCGCAATGAGCAGTTCTTC.

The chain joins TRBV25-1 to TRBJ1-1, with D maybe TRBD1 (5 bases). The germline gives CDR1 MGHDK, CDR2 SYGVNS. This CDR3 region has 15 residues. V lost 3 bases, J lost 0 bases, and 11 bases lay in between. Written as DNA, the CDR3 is TGTGCCAGCAGTGAGTTCGGGGACTTGAACACTGAAGCTTTCTTT. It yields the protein CASSEFGDLNTEAFF.

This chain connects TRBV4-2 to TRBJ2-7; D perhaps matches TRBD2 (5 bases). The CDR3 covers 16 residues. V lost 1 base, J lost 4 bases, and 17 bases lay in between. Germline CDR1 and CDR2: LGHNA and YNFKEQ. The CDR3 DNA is TGTGCCAGCAGCCAAGCTAGTGCGGACTCAAGATACGAGCAGTACTTC. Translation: CASSQASADSRYEQYF.